Each of the 6 T cell receptor beta chains below was sequenced from the same sample in a study of blood T cell repertoires in COVID-19. Sequencing used immunoSEQ multiplex PCR; TCRdb keeps in-frame clones, though not all of them. The sample yields roughly 200,000 clones, 75% to 90% seen once. The specimen sequenced was peripheral blood. The origin of the receptors is a woman in her 40s with COVID-19, enrolled during active disease.

The rearrangement links TRBV6-5 to TRBJ1-5; a weak D match, TRBD1 (6 bases). Germline assignment: CDR1 MNHEY and CDR2 SVGAGI. This CDR3 has 15 amino acids. V lost 6 bases and J 0 bases, leaving 12 bases between the germline ends. The CDR3 DNA is TGTGCCAGCAGAAGGGAGGGGGGTAGCAATCAGCCCCAGCATTTT. Protein: CASRREGGSNQPQHF.

Worth noting for this clone: The sample has other DNA sequences that encode this CDR3 too. CDR3 protein: CASSRDRVGQPQHF. The DNA of the CDR3 is TGTGCCAGCAGCCGGGACAGGGTGGGTCAGCCCCAGCATTTT. The chain uses TRBV5-6 and TRBJ1-5; 9 positions agree with TRBD1. Germline assignment: CDR1 SGHDT and CDR2 YYEEEE. The CDR3 has 14 amino acids. J was trimmed by 6 bases and V by 4 bases; bases with no gene match: 5.

This sequence joins TRBV9 and TRBJ1-6, with 8 bases that match TRBD1. The CDR3 totals 14 residues. Germline CDR1 SGDLS, CDR2 YYNGEE. V lost 5 bases, J lost 9 bases, and 7 bases stayed unmatched. CDR3 nucleotide sequence: TGTGCCAGCAGTCGTGGACAGGGAAGTTCACCCCTCCACTTT. This codes for CASSRGQGSSPLHF.

The CDR3 loop reads CSGRLENTEAFF. In DNA form, the CDR3 reads TGCAGCGGTCGACTGGAGAACACTGAAGCTTTCTTT. The V gene is TRBV29-1, the J gene TRBJ1-1; D is unclear. The germline gives CDR1 SQVTM, CDR2 ANQGSEA. The CDR3 length is 12 residues. V was shortened by 7 bases and J by 1 base, with 10 bases between the two germline ends.

Here the CDR3 DNA reads TGTGCCAGCTCACCTAACCCAGGGCGCGCCCGCACCGGGGAGCTGTTTTTT. It specifies CASSPNPGRARTGELFF. The chain joins TRBV18 to TRBJ2-2, with D perhaps matching TRBD1 (5 bases). From germline, CDR1 is KGHSH and CDR2 LQKENI. The CDR3 is 17 amino acids. V shed 3 bases and J shed 4 bases, with 18 bases lying between them.

The chain joins TRBV5-1 to TRBJ1-5; D remains unclear. Germline CDR1 reads SGHRS; CDR2 reads YFSETQ. This CDR3 contains 14 residues. V gave up 0 bases and J gave up 3 bases, with 7 bases separating them. This chain's CDR3 is CASSLDGVNQPQHF. For the CDR3, the DNA is TGCGCCAGCAGCTTGGACGGAGTCAATCAGCCCCAGCATTTT.